This T cell receptor (beta chain) stems from a study of T cell changes during pregnancy in multiple sclerosis. Data came from immunoSEQ multiplex PCR; TCRdb stores just in-frame clones and leaves some out. Among about 85,000 clones listed, more than 85% were seen once. This CDR3 region has 16 residues. Per germline, CDR1 SGHRS and CDR2 YFSETQ. V was pared by 0 bases and J by 8 bases, with 13 bases of the junction left unmatched. The V and J genes are TRBV5-1 and TRBJ1-2, with TRBD1 matching 7 bases. The receptor's source is a female donor with multiple sclerosis, enrolled in a pregnancy study. The material sequenced was peripheral blood, taken in the first trimester of pregnancy. The CDR3 DNA is TGCGCCAGCAGCTTGGACCGAGGACAGGATGGGGCCGGCTACACCTTC. It yields the protein CASSLDRGQDGAGYTF.